This T cell receptor (beta chain) was obtained from a study of blood T cell repertoires in COVID-19. Study-wide background: The samples span acute and convalescent COVID-19 from the United States, Italy and Spain.

Unmatched junction bases numbered 9, after V lost 5 bases and J lost 6 bases. This CDR3 is built from 16 residues. Germline values: CDR1 SEHNR, CDR2 FQNEAQ (reference sequence). The participants were between roughly 18 and 100 years old and came from some 23 US areas. In the authors' methods: Amplification from reference gene primers served as the basis for estimated nucleated cell counts. Sequenced by immunoSEQ multiplex PCR; TCRdb stores in-frame clones only, minus some. The DNA gave D and trimming, while V, J and clone size come from that table. The sample holds roughly 290,000 clones, almost 90% seen once.

The TCR originated in a woman under 30 with acute COVID-19. The chain recombines TRBV7-9 with TRBJ2-3; TRBD2 agrees at 12 bases. Input material: PBMCs or T cells enriched from blood (not recorded which). The DNA for the CDR3 is TGTGCCAGCAGCAGACGAACTAGCGGGAGGCCCGATACGCAGTATTTT. Its translation: CASSRRTSGRPDTQYF.